This TCR beta chain was obtained from a study of CD8 T cells in Susac syndrome (dated by TCRdb to the late 2010s). For the wider study: The study used repertoire sequencing to test whether antigen drove CD8+ T cell activation and differentiation in Susac syndrome.

Peripheral blood CD8+ and CD4+ T cells from healthy donors, Susac syndrome patients and multiple sclerosis patients were profiled using high-throughput TCR beta sequencing. The multiple sclerosis controls were treatment-naive patients whose relapsing-remitting disease, either stable or active, fulfilled the revised McDonald criteria. Bulk CD8+ and CD4+ T cells were purified by magnetic negative isolation, while CD8+ TEMRA cells were enriched using FACS. Blood was collected in EDTA tubes and processed within 24 hours, with PBMCs isolated through density gradient centrifugation. PBMCs destined for TCR sequencing were cryopreserved in liquid nitrogen and later thawed in a 37 °C water bath. The sorted or isolated CD4+, CD8+ and CD8+ TEMRA cells reached a purity of at least 90%. RNA was extracted with the RNeasy kit and roughly 0.45 to 1 ug was reverse transcribed using random hexamers. TCR beta CDR3 regions were amplified with the immunoSEQ multiplex PCR assay covering 54 Vbeta and 13 Jbeta segments. Bias from PCR amplification was corrected by using a synthetic template baseline for primer optimization and for computational correction. The study's own analysis went as follows. Reads were assigned to V, D and J genes according to IMGT and analyzed in immunoSEQ Analyzer, with only productive sequences retained. Clonality was calculated as one minus the Shannon entropy normalized by log2 of the number of productive unique sequences. Public and private clones were assessed among the 100 most prevalent clones of each patient and control. A clone was defined as Susac-specific if it was absent from the healthy and MS cohorts, from some 1,100 published viral clones and from other ImmuneACCESS disease sequences. The raw public data were reprocessed by TCRdb itself: fastp quality trimming at Q25, MiXCR clonotype calling, in-frame beta chains only. Entries that share a CDR3 protein sequence are merged under the most common genes and DNA. What appears here as the V and J calls and clone size reflects TCRdb's work, not the paper's. The sample records hundreds of thousands of distinct CDR3 sequences, around 95% of which are singletons. Around 0.082% of the sample is taken by the ten largest.

The CDR3 holds 16 amino acids from the cysteine to the phenylalanine. The entry retains the CDR3 DNA only, 48 bases that are in frame from base 1. CDR1 and CDR2 (LGHNA, YNFKEQ) derive from the germline V gene. V is cut by 0 bases and J by 7 bases, and the space between the germline ends is 18 bases. Overall study outcomes, separate from this receptor: The number of individuals in the TCR sequencing and HLA analysis was acknowledged as relatively small.

To note about this clonotype: There is no known antigen for this receptor. Base quality data are lacking; no much larger clone is found one base away.

Recombination connected TRBV4-2 to TRBJ2-5; the D segment is perhaps TRBD1 or TRBD2, each sharing 5 matched bases. The sequenced material came from CD4+ T cells from PBMCs. This TCR derives from a human donor with multiple sclerosis. At the DNA level, the sequence is TGTGCCAGCAGCCAAGATTTGACAGTGGGACGAGGGACCCAGTACTTC. Its coded protein is CASSQDLTVGRGTQYF.